These T cell receptor beta chains were read from a single sample in a study of CD8+ T cells in alopecia areata. TCRdb's table, derived via immunoSEQ multiplex PCR, lists solely in-frame clones and lacks some. In the table there are around 140,000 clones, around 49% of which are singletons. The source material was CD8+ T cells sorted from blood, sampled at week 0. Receptor source: a human donor with alopecia areata. Each CDR3 is given with its conserved first and last residue. The order of the fields is CDR3 DNA, CDR3 protein, J gene, clone size, V gene, D gene. The D gene is left open where the match is weak. Not every row has a clone size; where given, it reads once, few, many or a size class.

TGCAGCGTCAGGACAGCCTATGGCTACACCTTC,CSVRTAYGYTF,TRBJ1-2,-,TRBV29-1,-
TGTGCCTGGAGCCCTGGACCTGTCCAAGAGACCCAGTACTTC,CAWSPGPVQETQYF,TRBJ2-5,-,TRBV30,-
TGTGCCAGCAGCTTTTTGAGGGGGGATGGGAGCACAGATACGCAGTATTTT,CASSFLRGDGSTDTQYF,TRBJ2-3,-,TRBV7-8,-
TGTGCCAGCATCGAGGGGGGCACTGAAGCTTTCTTT,CASIEGGTEAFF,TRBJ1-1,medium-sized,TRBV7-9,-
TGTGCCAGCAGCTGGGACTCTTACGAGCAGTACTTC,CASSWDSYEQYF,TRBJ2-7,-,TRBV7-9,-
TGCAGCGTTGAAGACACCCACGAGCAGTACTTC,CSVEDTHEQYF,TRBJ2-7,few,TRBV29-1,-
TGCGCAAGCGGCGAGGGGGGAAGCACTGAAGCTTTCTTT,CASGEGGSTEAFF,TRBJ1-1,-,TRBV5-1,-
TGTGCCAGCAGCCCGGGACCCTCGGCCTACGAGCAGTACTTC,CASSPGPSAYEQYF,TRBJ2-7,few,TRBV5-4,-
TGTGCCTGGGAATCGGACAGCAATCAGCCCCAGCATTTT,CAWESDSNQPQHF,TRBJ1-5,few,TRBV30,-
TGTGCCATCAGTGAGTCAGGGACAGTTTATGGCTACACCTTC,CAISESGTVYGYTF,TRBJ1-2,few,TRBV10-3,TRBD1
TGTGCCAGCAGCTTGTCGGGGCCCAGGAACCGATTCACAGATACGCAGTATTTT,CASSLSGPRNRFTDTQYF,TRBJ2-3,-,TRBV11-2,-
TGTGCCAGCAGTGGACAGGTAGCGGGAGGGAGATGGGACACAGATACGCAGTATTTT,CASSGQVAGGRWDTDTQYF,TRBJ2-3,-,TRBV2,TRBD2
TGTGCCAGCAGCTTGGCCAGCGGACACCGCTACACCTTC,CASSLASGHRYTF,TRBJ1-2,once,TRBV5-6,-
TGTGCCAGCAGCTCGGGACAGGGTGAAGCAGATACGCAGTATTTT,CASSSGQGEADTQYF,TRBJ2-3,-,TRBV11-2,TRBD1
TGTGCCAGCACTGGACCGTACAATCAGCCCCAGCATTTT,CASTGPYNQPQHF,TRBJ1-5,-,TRBV2,-
TGTGCCAGCAGCTTGGGGACAGGGGGCTCCCTTGGCAATCAGCCCCAGCATTTT,CASSLGTGGSLGNQPQHF,TRBJ1-5,-,TRBV5-6,TRBD1
TGTGCCAGCAGCTTGGCCTCTGAGGGCCTGAACACTGAAGCTTTCTTT,CASSLASEGLNTEAFF,TRBJ1-1,-,TRBV5-6,-
TGTGCCAGCAGACCGGGACTAGCGGGGGTGGATGAGCAGTTCTTC,CASRPGLAGVDEQFF,TRBJ2-1,-,TRBV11-2,TRBD2